These 15 T cell receptor beta chains originate from one sample sequenced in a study of cytomegalovirus exposure and HLA in healthy donors. TCRdb keeps only in-frame clones here, not all; method: immunoSEQ multiplex PCR. This table has around 61,000 clones, roughly nine tenths appearing once. Input material: PBMCs. These TCRs come from a man aged 18 to 35 in good health and CMV-seronegative.

CDR3 in amino acids: CASSPGTETTEAFF. CDR3 nucleotides: TGCGCCAGCAGCCCCGGGACAGAGACCACTGAAGCTTTCTTT. The rearrangement links TRBV5-1 to TRBJ1-1, with TRBD1 identical over 7 bases. J lost 4 bases, V lost 4 bases, and 7 bases had no gene match. The CDR3 loop spans 14 amino acids. Per the germline V gene, CDR1 is SGHRS and CDR2 is YFSETQ.

V is TRBV5-1 and J is TRBJ2-7; 7 bases agree with TRBD2. The germline V gene encodes CDR1 SGHRS and CDR2 YFSETQ. This CDR3 spans 14 amino acids. The ends lost 0 bases at V and 7 bases at J; junction bases unmatched: 7. The CDR3 region is CASSLEADGGEQYF. The CDR3 DNA reads TGCGCCAGCAGCTTGGAGGCCGACGGGGGGGAGCAGTACTTC.

CDR3 region: CASSPRESSYNEQFF. The CDR3 DNA reads TGTGCCAGCAGCCCACGGGAAAGCTCCTACAATGAGCAGTTCTTC. The V call is TRBV11-3, the J call TRBJ2-1, with a possible D match to TRBD2 (5 bases). Germline V CDR1 and CDR2: SGHNT, YENEEA. V shed 5 bases and J shed 0 bases, with 11 bases lying between them. The CDR3 loop spans 15 amino acids.

This rearrangement joins TRBV7-9 to TRBJ2-7; 8 nucleotides align to TRBD2. CDR1 SEHNR and CDR2 FQNEAQ come from the germline V gene (reference sequence). The CDR3 is 16 residues long. Trimming cost V 4 bases and J 3 bases; bases outside gene matches: 11. CDR3 nucleotide sequence: TGTGCCAGCAGCTCGGGGAACAGCGGGGGACGCTACGAGCAGTACTTC. This translates into CASSSGNSGGRYEQYF.

The chain employs TRBV11-3 and TRBJ2-5, with TRBD2 matching over 11 bases. The germline V gene has CDR1 SGHNT and CDR2 YENEEA. This CDR3 contains 15 residues. Trimming removed 5 bases from V and 5 bases from J; junction bases left unmatched: 7. The DNA for the CDR3 is TGTGCCAGCAGCAAACGTAGCGGGAGGGGCGAGACCCAGTACTTC. This translates into CASSKRSGRGETQYF.

The chain combines TRBV4-1 with TRBJ1-2, with D maybe TRBD1 (5 bases). Germline V lookup: CDR1 MGHRA, CDR2 YSYEKL. There are 14 residues in the CDR3. V lost 0 bases to trimming and J lost 4 bases, with 9 bases between them. CDR3 DNA: TGCGCCAGCAGCCAAGATCCAGGGCTCTATGGCTACACCTTC. This encodes CASSQDPGLYGYTF.

The chain recombines TRBV5-4 with TRBJ2-2; maybe TRBD2 (5 bases). The germline V gene has CDR1 SGHNT and CDR2 YYREEE (reference sequence). V dropped 0 bases and J dropped 6 bases, with 6 bases sitting between them. The CDR3 covers 13 residues. CDR3 sequence (DNA): TGTGCCAGCAGCTTGGTTAGCGCCGGGGAGCTGTTTTTT. Translation: CASSLVSAGELFF.

This clone has only a few counts. This chain uses TRBV9 with TRBJ2-1; D may be TRBD2 (5 bases). The V and J ends lost 6 bases and 0 bases respectively, with 16 bases between them. This CDR3 comprises 16 residues. CDR1 and CDR2 from the germline V gene are SGDLS and YYNGEE. CDR3 nucleotide sequence: TGTGCCAGCACCCCAGGTGGACTCCTCTCCTACAATGAGCAGTTCTTC. This sequence encodes CASTPGGLLSYNEQFF.

The chain employs TRBV7-2 and TRBJ2-3, with 8 bases lining up with TRBD1. This CDR3 comprises 15 residues. Germline loops: CDR1 SGHTA, CDR2 FQGNSA. V lost 4 bases and J lost 2; bases outside the gene matches: 5. The CDR3 DNA is TGTGCCAGCAGCTACGGGACAGGCTCCACAGATACGCAGTATTTT. The encoded protein is CASSYGTGSTDTQYF.

This clone appeared a single time. The genes are TRBV7-2 and TRBJ2-1; TRBD2 might be the D (6 bases). The CDR3 covers 16 residues. Trimming removed 2 bases at V and 0 bases at J, with 11 bases between. Germline V CDR1 and CDR2: SGHTA, FQGNSA. DNA of the CDR3: TGTGCCAGCAGCTTATTAGCGGAGAGCTCCTACAATGAGCAGTTCTTC. It yields the protein CASSLLAESSYNEQFF. Variable domain in full (rest from reference TRBV7-2 and TRBJ2-1): GAGVSQSPSNKVTEKGKDVELRCDPISGHTALYWYRQSLGQGLEFLIYFQGNSAPDKSGLPSDRFSAERTGGSVSTLTIQRTQQEDSAVYLCASSLLAESSYNEQFFGPGTRLTVL.

The CDR3 region is CASLAQGRYEQYF. The CDR3 region has the DNA TGTGCCAGCTTAGCACAGGGGAGATACGAGCAGTACTTC. The chain couples TRBV6-1 to TRBJ2-7, with 7 bases aligning to TRBD1. CDR1 and CDR2 (germline): MNHNS, SASEGT. This CDR3 has 13 amino acids. Trimming took 8 bases from V and 4 from J; bases not matched to a gene: 8.

CDR3 DNA sequence: TGTGCCACCAGCAGAGATAAGGGGTTGGGCTATGGCTACACCTTC. It is translated as CATSRDKGLGYGYTF. The chain joins TRBV15 to TRBJ1-2; D might be TRBD1 (5 bases). The CDR3 contains 15 residues. Trimming cost V 0 bases and J 4 bases, with 12 bases left between them. Germline CDR1 LNHNV, CDR2 YYDKDF (reference sequence).

V usage is TRBV19 and J usage is TRBJ2-3; TRBD1 matches 10 bases. CDR1 is LNHDA, CDR2 SQIVND, per germline (reference sequence). This CDR3 is built from 16 residues. With V trimmed by 6 bases and J by 4 bases, 10 bases remained unmatched. CDR3 nucleotides: TGTGCCAGTAGGGGACAGGGGACTAGTGATCCAGATACGCAGTATTTT. The encoded protein is CASRGQGTSDPDTQYF. Together with reference TRBV19 and TRBJ2-3, the CDR3 gives the full variable domain: DGGITQSPKYLFRKEGQNVTLSCEQNLNHDAMYWYRQDPGQGLRLIYYSQIVNDFQKGDIAEGYSVSREKKESFPLTVTSAQKNPTAFYLCASRGQGTSDPDTQYFGPGTRLTVL.

In its sample, this clone was seen once. V usage is TRBV2 and J usage is TRBJ2-7; 11 bases are a match to TRBD2. After removal of 5 bases from V and 0 bases from J, the junction contained 3 bases not matched to a gene. The CDR3 length is 15 residues. Germline CDR1 and CDR2: SNHLY and FYNNEI. CDR3 nucleotides: TGTGCCAGCAGTTATGGACTAGCGGGCTCCTACGAGCAGTACTTC. Protein: CASSYGLAGSYEQYF. Based on the CDR3 plus reference TRBV2 and TRBJ2-7, the full variable domain is EPEVTQTPSHQVTQMGQEVILRCVPISNHLYFYWYRQILGQKVEFLVSFYNNEISEKSEIFDDQFSVERPDGSNFTLKIRSTKLEDSAMYFCASSYGLAGSYEQYFGPGTRLTVT.

The chain is built from TRBV27 and TRBJ2-7; D possibly corresponds to TRBD1 (6 bases). The CDR3 covers 13 residues. The germline V gene has CDR1 MNHEY and CDR2 SMNVEV (reference sequence). Between the trimmed V and J ends, which lost 5 bases and 3 bases, there was a span of 11 bases. The CDR3 region has the DNA TGTGCCAGCAGTCCAACAGGGATCTACGAGCAGTACTTC. It yields the protein CASSPTGIYEQYF.